These 26 T cell receptor beta chains came from one sample sequenced in a study of cytomegalovirus exposure and HLA in healthy donors. 60 Vbeta and 13 Jbeta primers were used in PCR. Clones were read by immunoSEQ multiplex PCR, and TCRdb kept only the in-frame ones, dropping some. The table includes about 82,000 clones, roughly 74% detected once. The sample comprised PBMCs. These receptor sequences come from a woman aged 50 to 60 in good health and CMV-seropositive.

A word on this clone: Other DNA sequences within the sample encode an identical CDR3. This sequence joins TRBV28 and TRBJ2-7; weak D call: TRBD1 (6 bases). This CDR3 is built from 13 residues. The V gene's germline CDR1 is MDHEN and CDR2 SYDVKM. The V end lost 6 bases, the J end lost 3 bases, and 12 bases lay between the germline ends. The CDR3 reads CASSLGQNYEQYF. CDR3 bases: TGTGCCAGCAGCCTCGGACAGAACTACGAGCAGTACTTC. The full variable domain, completed using reference TRBV28 and TRBJ2-7, is DVKVTQSSRYLVKRTGEKVFLECVQDMDHENMFWYRQDPGLGLRLIYFSYDVKMKEKGDIPEGYSVSREKKERFSLILESASTNQTSMYLCASSLGQNYEQYFGPGTRLTVT.

The gene calls are TRBV2 and TRBJ2-7, with 11 positions matching TRBD1. With V trimmed by 6 bases and J by 0 bases, 4 bases remained unmatched. Germline assignment: CDR1 SNHLY and CDR2 FYNNEI. The CDR3 is 15 residues long. The CDR3 region is CASSTGTGGSYEQYF. The CDR3 DNA sequence: TGTGCCAGCAGCACCGGGACAGGGGGCTCCTACGAGCAGTACTTC.

This chain uses TRBV29-1 with TRBJ1-1; TRBD1 matches 7 bases. The germline CDR1 and CDR2 sequences are SQVTM and ANQGSEA. The J segment lost 6 bases and the V segment lost 0 bases, leaving 7 bases of the junction unmatched. The CDR3 length is 14 residues. The DNA of the CDR3 is TGCAGCGTTGAAGATCCACAGGGGAGATCTGAAGCTTTCTTT. Its protein product is CSVEDPQGRSEAFF.

This clone was seen only once. The CDR3 protein is CAWSGVRGALSYEQYF. CDR3 in DNA: TGTGCCTGGAGTGGCGTCAGGGGGGCTCTGTCCTACGAGCAGTACTTC. The chain employs TRBV30 and TRBJ2-7, with D possibly matching TRBD1 (7 bases). Germline-derived CDR1 and CDR2 are GTSNPN and SVGIG (reference sequence). This CDR3 contains 16 residues. V dropped 1 base and J dropped 1 base, with 17 bases sitting between them.

In its sample, this clone ranks as medium-sized. The chain links TRBV6-1 to TRBJ1-3; the D gene is possibly TRBD1 (5 bases). The germline V gene has CDR1 MNHNS and CDR2 SASEGT. This CDR3 has 17 residues. With 4 bases removed from V and 0 bases from J, the gap between germline ends came to 16 bases. The CDR3 DNA follows: TGTGCCAGCAGTGCGGGCGAGGTAGGGGTCTCTGGAAACACCATATATTTT. Translating it yields CASSAGEVGVSGNTIYF.

The chain has TRBV14 and TRBJ2-2; unclear D gene. The CDR3 contains 14 residues. Trimming pared 1 base from V and 5 bases from J, leaving 8 bases between. Germline values: CDR1 SGHDN, CDR2 FVKESK. The CDR3 protein is CASSQGVKTGELFF. Here the CDR3 DNA reads TGTGCCAGCAGCCAAGGAGTTAAGACCGGGGAGCTGTTTTTT.

This rearrangement joins TRBV27 to TRBJ2-1; TRBD1 agrees at 10 bases. J was trimmed by 4 bases and V by 0 bases; bases with no gene match: 3. The germline V gene has CDR1 MNHEY and CDR2 SMNVEV (reference sequence). The CDR3 has 16 residues. CDR3 protein: CASSLSTGGYYNEQFF. The CDR3 DNA follows: TGTGCCAGCAGTTTATCGACAGGGGGCTATTACAATGAGCAGTTCTTC.

This sequence joins TRBV2 and TRBJ2-5, with TRBD1 as a possible D gene (5 bases). The CDR3 length is 13 residues. The germline CDR1 and CDR2 sequences are SNHLY and FYNNEI. V dropped 5 bases and J dropped 5 bases, with 12 bases sitting between them. The DNA for the CDR3 is TGTGCCAGCAGTCTGTCAGGGCGGGAGACCCAGTACTTC. Translated: CASSLSGRETQYF.

This clone turned up a few times. The chain links TRBV15 to TRBJ1-2; D is possibly TRBD1 (5 bases). This CDR3 comprises 14 residues. V gave up 4 bases and J gave up 2 bases, with 11 bases separating them. In germline, CDR1 is LNHNV, CDR2 YYDKDF (reference sequence). The CDR3 region is CATSITGLNYGYTF. The CDR3 DNA reads as TGTGCCACCAGCATAACGGGACTCAACTATGGCTACACCTTC.

This chain joins TRBV19 and TRBJ2-5; 13 nucleotides match TRBD2. V shed 5 bases and J 5 bases; nucleotides not matched to a gene: 8. The CDR3 spans 16 residues. Per the germline V gene, CDR1 is LNHDA and CDR2 is SQIVND (reference sequence). Here the CDR3 reads CASSGGLAGRWETQYF. CDR3 coding DNA: TGTGCCAGTAGTGGGGGACTAGCGGGACGTTGGGAGACCCAGTACTTC.

The chain uses TRBV5-6 and TRBJ1-5; a weak D match, TRBD1 (6 bases). CDR3 size: 15 residues. Trimming took 6 bases from V and 0 from J, leaving 13 bases between them. CDR1 is SGHDT and CDR2 is YYEEEE in the germline V gene. The CDR3 loop reads CASTRGIYSNQPQHF. In nucleotides, the CDR3 is TGTGCCAGCACCAGGGGAATCTATAGCAATCAGCCCCAGCATTTT.

V usage is TRBV15 and J usage is TRBJ2-2, with 7 bases identical to TRBD2. The trim removed 0 bases at V and 1 base at J, leaving 5 bases unmatched. Germline V lookup: CDR1 LNHNV, CDR2 YYDKDF (reference sequence). The CDR3 contains 17 residues. CDR3 sequence: CATSRDRSGQNTGELFF. CDR3 DNA sequence: TGTGCCACCAGCAGAGACCGTAGCGGGCAGAACACCGGGGAGCTGTTTTTT.

This chain uses TRBV21-1 with TRBJ1-1; the table assigns TRBD1, which was not confirmed against the DNA. TRBV21-1 represents a pseudogene. The CDR3 is 17 amino acids. CDR3 sequence reads: CASSKMAGGDMYQPAFF. CDR3 DNA: TGTGCCAGCAGCAAAATGGCAGGGGGCGATATGTACCAGCCGGCTTTCTTT.

The chain links TRBV4-2 to TRBJ2-1; 11 bases agree with TRBD2. This CDR3 has 16 residues. Germline CDR1 is LGHNA and CDR2 is YNFKEQ. V was clipped by 3 bases and J by 7 bases; unmatched bases: 8. The CDR3 DNA is TGTGCCAGCAGCCAGGCGGGGATAGCGGGAGGGAATGAGCAGTTCTTC. This codes for CASSQAGIAGGNEQFF.

Only one count was recorded for this clone. The DNA of the CDR3 is TGTGCCAGCAGCTTAGGGTCTATTGACACCGGGGAGCTGTTTTTT. It translates to CASSLGSIDTGELFF. The chain couples TRBV7-9 to TRBJ2-2; D is uncertain. This CDR3 contains 15 residues. Trimming removed 1 base at V and 3 bases at J, with 9 bases between. Germline V gene lookup returns CDR1 SEHNR and CDR2 FQNEAQ (reference sequence).

V usage is TRBV13 and J usage is TRBJ2-1, with 7 bases fitting TRBD1. Germline V gene sequence: CDR1 PRHDT, CDR2 FYEKMQ (reference sequence). The CDR3 spans 15 residues. Trimming cost V 0 bases and J 5 bases; bases outside gene matches: 4. CDR3: CASSLGDRLNNEQFF. CDR3 bases: TGTGCCAGCAGCTTAGGGGACAGGCTCAACAATGAGCAGTTCTTC.

V is TRBV6-6 and J is TRBJ1-5, with D tentatively TRBD1 (5 bases). In germline, CDR1 is MNHNY, CDR2 SVGAGI (reference sequence). The CDR3 is made up of 15 amino acids. The V gene lost 6 bases and the J gene lost 0 bases, with 12 bases spanning the gap. CDR3 nucleotide sequence: TGTGCCAGCAGAGAACAGGTCTATAGCAATCAGCCCCAGCATTTT. It is translated as CASREQVYSNQPQHF.

This clone was seen only once. The chain uses TRBV5-6 and TRBJ2-4; 13 bases align to TRBD2. J gave up 8 bases and V 4 bases, and 9 bases lay outside the gene matches. Germline loops: CDR1 SGHDT, CDR2 YYEEEE. The length of the CDR3 is 16 residues. The CDR3 DNA reads TGTGCCAGCAGCAATGGCGGACTAGCGGGGGCGGACATTCAGTACTTC. It specifies CASSNGGLAGADIQYF.

The V call is TRBV11-2, the J call TRBJ1-5; no clear D gene. The germline V and J ends were trimmed by 1 base and 3 bases, with 10 bases remaining between them. CDR1 and CDR2 from the germline V gene are SGHAT and FQNNGV. The CDR3 extends over 15 amino acids. DNA for the CDR3: TGTGCCAGCAGCTTAGTCCCGGGAGTCAATCAGCCCCAGCATTTT. It yields the protein CASSLVPGVNQPQHF.

This chain links TRBV10-2 with TRBJ2-5; 12 bases line up with TRBD2. The junction had 13 bases not matched to a gene; V was cut back by 5 bases and J by 3 bases. The CDR3 consists of 18 residues. The V gene's germline CDR1 is WSHSY and CDR2 SAAADI. CDR3 nucleotide sequence: TGCGCCAGCAGTAATAGACTAGCGGGAGTATCGGGGAAAGAGACCCAGTACTTC. It encodes CASSNRLAGVSGKETQYF.

This clone was observed a handful of times. The V call is TRBV15, the J call TRBJ2-2; TRBD1 is a possible D gene (5 bases). The V end lost 5 bases, the J end lost 0 bases, and 10 bases lay between the germline ends. The CDR3 length is 15 residues. Germline CDR1 and CDR2: LNHNV and YYDKDF (reference sequence). The CDR3 region is CATSLDRPNTGELFF. The CDR3 DNA follows: TGTGCCACCAGCCTTGACAGACCGAACACCGGGGAGCTGTTTTTT.

The V gene is TRBV28, the J gene TRBJ2-1, with 7 bases that match TRBD1. Germline V gene sequence: CDR1 MDHEN, CDR2 SYDVKM. V was clipped by 3 bases and J by 8 bases; unmatched bases: 7. This CDR3 comprises 14 residues. DNA for the CDR3: TGTGCCAGCAGTTTGCCCGACAGGGACGATGAGCAGTTCTTC. The encoded protein is CASSLPDRDDEQFF.

This sequence joins TRBV7-9 and TRBJ2-1; D possibly corresponds to TRBD1 (7 bases). This CDR3 comprises 13 residues. Germline V CDR1 and CDR2: SEHNR, FQNEAQ (reference sequence). V dropped 2 bases and J dropped 9 bases, with 11 bases sitting between them. The CDR3 spells CASSLPGGREQFF. The CDR3, as DNA: TGTGCCAGCAGCTTACCAGGGGGGCGTGAGCAGTTCTTC.

V usage is TRBV5-1 and J usage is TRBJ2-3; TRBD1 might be the D (6 bases). V lost 0 bases, J lost 5 bases, and 10 bases lay in between. Looked up from germline, CDR1 is SGHRS and CDR2 is YFSETQ. This CDR3 has 14 amino acids. The CDR3 is CASSLAGTKDTQYF. The CDR3 coding sequence is TGCGCCAGCAGCTTGGCTGGGACAAAAGATACGCAGTATTTT.

In this sample, this clone turned up once. The chain employs TRBV28 and TRBJ1-4; TRBD1 matches at 8 bases. Trimming cost V 7 bases and J 8 bases; bases outside gene matches: 12. There are 15 residues in the CDR3. In germline, CDR1 is MDHEN, CDR2 SYDVKM. CDR3 amino acids: CASNLAGQGGEKLFF. The DNA for the CDR3 is TGTGCCAGCAATCTGGCTGGACAGGGTGGGGAAAAACTGTTTTTT.

The chain joins TRBV5-5 to TRBJ2-2, with D hard to call. There are 13 residues in the CDR3. From germline, CDR1 is SGHKS and CDR2 YYEKEE (reference sequence). V lost 0 bases, J lost 3 bases, and 3 bases lay in between. For the CDR3, the DNA is TGTGCCAGCAGCTTGGCCGACACCGGGGAGCTGTTTTTT. The encoded protein is CASSLADTGELFF.